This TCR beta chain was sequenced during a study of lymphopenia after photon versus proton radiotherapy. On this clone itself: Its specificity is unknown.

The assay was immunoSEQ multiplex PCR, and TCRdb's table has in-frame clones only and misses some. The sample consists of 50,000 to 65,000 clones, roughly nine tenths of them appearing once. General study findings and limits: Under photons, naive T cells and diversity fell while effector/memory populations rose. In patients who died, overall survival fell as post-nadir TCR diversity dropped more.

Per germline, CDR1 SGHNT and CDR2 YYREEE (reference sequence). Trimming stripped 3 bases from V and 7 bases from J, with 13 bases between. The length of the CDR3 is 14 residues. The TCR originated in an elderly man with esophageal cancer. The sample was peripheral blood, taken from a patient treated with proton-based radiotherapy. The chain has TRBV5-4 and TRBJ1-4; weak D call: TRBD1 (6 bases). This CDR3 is CASSWETGTEKLFF. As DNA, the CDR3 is TGTGCCAGCAGCTGGGAGACAGGAACTGAAAAACTGTTTTTT.